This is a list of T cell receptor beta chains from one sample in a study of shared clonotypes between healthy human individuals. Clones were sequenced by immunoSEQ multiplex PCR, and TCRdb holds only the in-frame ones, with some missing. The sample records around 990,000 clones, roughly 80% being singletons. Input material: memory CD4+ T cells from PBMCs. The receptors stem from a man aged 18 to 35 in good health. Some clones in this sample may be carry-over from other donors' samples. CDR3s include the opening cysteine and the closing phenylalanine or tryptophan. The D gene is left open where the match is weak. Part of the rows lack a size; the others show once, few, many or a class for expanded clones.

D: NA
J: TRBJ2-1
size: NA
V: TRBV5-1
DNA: TGCGCCAGCAGCTTCGGAGGCGGTAGGAATGAGCAGTTCTTC
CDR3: CASSFGGGRNEQFF

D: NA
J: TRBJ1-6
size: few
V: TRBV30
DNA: TGTGCCTGGATGGCAGGGAGTGATTCACCCCTCCACTTT
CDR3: CAWMAGSDSPLHF

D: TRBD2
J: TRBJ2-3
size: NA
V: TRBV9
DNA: TGTGCCAGCAGCGTTACAAGCGGGAGAGGCACAGATACGCAGTATTTT
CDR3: CASSVTSGRGTDTQYF

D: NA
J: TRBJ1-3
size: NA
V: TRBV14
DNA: TGTGCCAGCAGCCAGAGAACGCCCAGGTCGAGCTCTGGAAACACCATATATTTT
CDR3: CASSQRTPRSSSGNTIYF

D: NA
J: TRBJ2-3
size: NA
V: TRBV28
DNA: TGTGCCAGCAGTCTATATACAGGGTCTACGCAGTATTTT
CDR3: CASSLYTGSTQYF

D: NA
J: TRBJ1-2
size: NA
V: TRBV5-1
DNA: TGCGCCAGCAGCCCCGACAGTTATGGCTACACCTTC
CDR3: CASSPDSYGYTF

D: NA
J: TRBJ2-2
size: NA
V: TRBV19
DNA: TGTGCCAGTAGTATAAGGGCCCCGCCGGGCACCGGGGAGCTGTTTTTT
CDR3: CASSIRAPPGTGELFF

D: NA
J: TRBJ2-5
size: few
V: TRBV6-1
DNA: TGTGCCAGCAGTGAGATACGGGGAGAGACCCAGTACTTC
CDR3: CASSEIRGETQYF

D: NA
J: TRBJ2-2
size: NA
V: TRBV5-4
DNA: TGTGCCAGCAGCTCTGATACAAGTACCGGGGAGCTGTTTTTT
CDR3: CASSSDTSTGELFF

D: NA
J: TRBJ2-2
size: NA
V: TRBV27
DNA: TGTGCCAGCAGTTTCGATAGGAGGGACACCGGGGAGCTGTTTTTT
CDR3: CASSFDRRDTGELFF

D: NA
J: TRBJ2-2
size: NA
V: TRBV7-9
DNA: TGTGCCAGCAGCTTAATACTCAACACCGGGGAGCTGTTTTTT
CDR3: CASSLILNTGELFF

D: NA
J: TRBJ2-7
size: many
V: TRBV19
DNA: TGTGCCAGTAGTACCCGACAGACCAACTCCTACGAGCAGTACTTC
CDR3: CASSTRQTNSYEQYF

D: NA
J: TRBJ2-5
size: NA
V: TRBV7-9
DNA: TGTGCCACCAACGACGCCCAAGAGACCCAGTACTTC
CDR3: CATNDAQETQYF

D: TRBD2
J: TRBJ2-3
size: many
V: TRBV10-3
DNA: TGTGCCATCAGTGCGGGCGGGAGGAGTAGCACAGATACGCAGTATTTT
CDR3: CAISAGGRSSTDTQYF

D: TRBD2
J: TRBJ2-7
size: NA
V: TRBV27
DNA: TGTGCCAGCAGTTTAAGTGGGGGGGTGAGGAACGAGCAGTACTTC
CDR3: CASSLSGGVRNEQYF

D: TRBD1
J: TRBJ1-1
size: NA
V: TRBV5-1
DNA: TGCGCCAGCAGCTTGGCGGGACAGATGAACACTGAAGCTTTCTTT
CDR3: CASSLAGQMNTEAFF

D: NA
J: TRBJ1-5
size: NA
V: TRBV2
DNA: TGTGCCAGCAGTGAGGGTTCGAATCAGCCCCAGCATTTT
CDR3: CASSEGSNQPQHF

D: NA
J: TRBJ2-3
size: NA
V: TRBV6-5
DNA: TGTGCCAGCAGTCTAGACAGGAGTACAGATACGCAGTATTTT
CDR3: CASSLDRSTDTQYF

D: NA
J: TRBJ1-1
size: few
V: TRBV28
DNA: TGTGCCAGCAGTCCGACGTGGGGGAGGGCTGAAGCTTTCTTT
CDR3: CASSPTWGRAEAFF

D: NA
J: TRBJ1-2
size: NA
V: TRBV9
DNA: TGTGCCAGCAGCCCTATCGATACAGCCCTAGCTAACTATGGCTACACCTTC
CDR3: CASSPIDTALANYGYTF

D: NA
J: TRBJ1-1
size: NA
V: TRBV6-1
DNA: TGTGCCAGCAGTTATCAGTTGAACACTGAAGCTTTCTTT
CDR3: CASSYQLNTEAFF

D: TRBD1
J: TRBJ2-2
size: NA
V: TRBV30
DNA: TGTGCCTGGAGTATACTATACAGGGGTGTCACCGGGGAGCTGTTTTTT
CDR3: CAWSILYRGVTGELFF

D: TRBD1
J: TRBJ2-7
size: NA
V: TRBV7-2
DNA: TGTGCCAGCAGCGGGGACAGGTATACCTACGAGCAGTACTTC
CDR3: CASSGDRYTYEQYF

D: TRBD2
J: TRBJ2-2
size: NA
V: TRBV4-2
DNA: TGTGCCAGCAGCCAACCCCTGGGGCTAGCGGGAGGGCCTAAGGCCGGGGAGCTGTTTTTT
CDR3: CASSQPLGLAGGPKAGELFF

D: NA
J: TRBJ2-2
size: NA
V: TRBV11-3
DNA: TGTGCCAGCAGCTTAGATCAGTGGAGTCATCCCGGGGAGCTGTTTTTT
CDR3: CASSLDQWSHPGELFF

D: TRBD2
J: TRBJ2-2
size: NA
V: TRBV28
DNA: TGTGCCAGCAACAAGGTGGGACTAGCGGGAGGTCCCGCCGGGGAGCTGTTTTTT
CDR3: CASNKVGLAGGPAGELFF

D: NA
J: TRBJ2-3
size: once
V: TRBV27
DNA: TGTGCCAGCAGTTTACTAGCGCTCTCCACAGATACGCAGTATTTT
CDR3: CASSLLALSTDTQYF

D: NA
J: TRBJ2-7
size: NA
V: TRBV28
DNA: TGTGCCAGCAGTTTAAGACAAACGCTTACCACGAGCGAGCAGTACTTC
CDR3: CASSLRQTLTTSEQYF

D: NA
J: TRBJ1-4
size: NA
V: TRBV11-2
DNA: TGTGCCAGCAGCTTATTACAAACCAGATTCTCAACTAATGAAAAACTGTTTTTT
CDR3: CASSLLQTRFSTNEKLFF

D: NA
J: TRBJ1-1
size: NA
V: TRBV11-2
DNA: TGTGCCAGCAGCTTAGCGGTGGGGATTGAAGCTTTCTTT
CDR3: CASSLAVGIEAFF

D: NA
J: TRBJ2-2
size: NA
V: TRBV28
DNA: TGTGCCAGCAGTCTCCGGACAGTAAACACCGGGGAGCTGTTTTTT
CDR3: CASSLRTVNTGELFF

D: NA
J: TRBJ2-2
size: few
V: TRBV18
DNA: TGTGCCAGCTCACCAAGTTTGGCGAACACCGGGGAGCTGTTTTTT
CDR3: CASSPSLANTGELFF

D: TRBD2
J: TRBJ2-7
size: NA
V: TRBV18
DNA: TGTGCCAGCTCATCTGGACTAGCGGTCTACGAGCAGTACTTC
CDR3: CASSSGLAVYEQYF

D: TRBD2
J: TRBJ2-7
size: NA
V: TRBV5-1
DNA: TGCGCCAGCAGCCCCGGGACTAGCGCCCTCAGCGACGAGCAGTACTTC
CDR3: CASSPGTSALSDEQYF

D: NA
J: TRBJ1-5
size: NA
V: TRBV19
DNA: TGTGCCAGTAGTCAACACAGCAATCAGCCCCAGCATTTT
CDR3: CASSQHSNQPQHF

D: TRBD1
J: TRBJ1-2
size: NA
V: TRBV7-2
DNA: TGTGCCAGCAGCTTAACCATCGGGACAGGGTGGTATGGCTACACCTTC
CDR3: CASSLTIGTGWYGYTF

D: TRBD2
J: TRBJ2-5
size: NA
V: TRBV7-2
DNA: TGTGCCAGCAGCTTACCTAGCGGCCAAGAGACCCAGTACTTC
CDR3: CASSLPSGQETQYF

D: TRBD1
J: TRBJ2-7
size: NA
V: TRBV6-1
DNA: TGTGCCAGCAGTGGAACCGGGACAGTCTACTACGAGCAGTACTTC
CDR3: CASSGTGTVYYEQYF

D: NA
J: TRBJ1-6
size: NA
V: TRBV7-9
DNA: TGTGCCAGCAGCTTAGGCGGGAATTCACCCCTCCACTTT
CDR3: CASSLGGNSPLHF

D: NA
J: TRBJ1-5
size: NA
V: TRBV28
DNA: TGTGCCAGCAGACAGGGCGGCAATCAGCCCCAGCATTTT
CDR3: CASRQGGNQPQHF

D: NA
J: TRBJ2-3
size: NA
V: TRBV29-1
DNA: TGCAGCGTTTCGGGCCCGACTGCGGCAGATACGCAGTATTTT
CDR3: CSVSGPTAADTQYF

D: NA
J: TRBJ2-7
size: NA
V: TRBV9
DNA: TGTGCCAGCAGCGTCGGACAGACCTACGAGCAGTACTTC
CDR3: CASSVGQTYEQYF

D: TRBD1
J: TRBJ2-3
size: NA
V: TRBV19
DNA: TGTGCCAGTACCCCCCAGGGGGGCACAGATACGCAGTATTTT
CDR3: CASTPQGGTDTQYF

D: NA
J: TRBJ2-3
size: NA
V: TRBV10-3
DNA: TGTGCCATCGCGGGACTTCTCGCAGATACGCAGTATTTT
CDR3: CAIAGLLADTQYF

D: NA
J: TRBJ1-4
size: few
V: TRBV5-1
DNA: TGCGCCAGCAGCTTAGGGACTGGGGAAAAACTGTTTTTT
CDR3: CASSLGTGEKLFF

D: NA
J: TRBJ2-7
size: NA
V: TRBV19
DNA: TGTGCCAGTAGTATAGACCCAGGGTACAGCTCCTACGAGCAGTACTTC
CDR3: CASSIDPGYSSYEQYF

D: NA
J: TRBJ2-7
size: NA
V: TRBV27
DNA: TGTGCCAGCAGTCGATCTGGGACAACGAGCTCCTACGAGCAGTACTTC
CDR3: CASSRSGTTSSYEQYF

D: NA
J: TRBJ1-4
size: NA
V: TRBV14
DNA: TGTGCCAGCAGCCAAGGGAGGGCTAATGAAAAACTGTTTTTT
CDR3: CASSQGRANEKLFF

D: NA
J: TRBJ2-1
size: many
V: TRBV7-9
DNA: TGTGCCAGCAGCTTTAGATCCTACAATGAGCAGTTCTTC
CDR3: CASSFRSYNEQFF

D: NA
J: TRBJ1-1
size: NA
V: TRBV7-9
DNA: TGTGCCAGCAGCTTTCAATGGAACACTGAAGCTTTCTTT
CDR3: CASSFQWNTEAFF

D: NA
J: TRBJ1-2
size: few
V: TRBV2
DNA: TGTGCCAGCAGTAGACGGGACTATGGCTACACCTTC
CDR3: CASSRRDYGYTF

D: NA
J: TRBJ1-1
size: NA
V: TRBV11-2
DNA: TGTGCCAGCAGCTTACGGAGAGAGAACACTGAAGCTTTCTTT
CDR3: CASSLRRENTEAFF

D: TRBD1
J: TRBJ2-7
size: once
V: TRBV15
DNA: TGTGCCACCAGCAGACAGGGGGCCTACGAGCAGTACTTC
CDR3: CATSRQGAYEQYF